This T cell receptor beta chain was observed in a study of cytomegalovirus exposure and HLA in healthy donors. Trimming took off 5 bases at V and 1 base at J, with 16 bases between the two ends. The CDR3 is made up of 16 amino acids. Germline V gene sequence: CDR1 LNHDA, CDR2 SQIVND (reference sequence). 13 Jbeta primers and 60 Vbeta primers were used for the PCR. The method was immunoSEQ multiplex PCR; TCRdb's version includes in-frame clones alone and lacks a portion of them. The table has 190,000 or so clones, approximately 82% seen once; the top ten hold about 9.4%. J is TRBJ2-3 and V is TRBV19; tentatively, D is TRBD2 (6 bases). This clonotype originated in a woman aged 45-65 years in good health and CMV-seropositive. Material: PBMCs. The CDR3 region has the DNA TGTGCCAGTAGTCCACCGGGGGTGGATGGCACAGATACGCAGTATTTT. Amino acid sequence: CASSPPGVDGTDTQYF.